These 6 T cell receptor beta chains originate from one sample sequenced in a study of control samples from healthy donors and cancer patients. Assay: immunoSEQ multiplex PCR; the TCRdb copy retains only in-frame clones and omits some. The sample consists of 20,000 to 30,000 clones, approximately 91% of them appearing once. The sample taken for sequencing was PBMCs. The source of these receptors is a man between 50 and 59 years old with lung cancer.

This sequence joins TRBV6-4 and TRBJ2-2, with TRBD1 matching 9 bases. The CDR3 has 14 amino acids. V lost 8 bases, J lost 6 bases, and 7 bases stayed unmatched. CDR1 is MRHNA, CDR2 SNTAGT, per germline. Here the CDR3 DNA reads TGTGCCAGCTCCAGGACAGGGGCGTCCGGGGAGCTGTTTTTT. Protein: CASSRTGASGELFF.

This clone showed up just a few times. The CDR3 coding sequence is TGTGCCAGCAGCTGTCAGCCGAACACCGGGGAGCTGTTTTTT. Translation gives CASSCQPNTGELFF. The chain carries TRBV12-1 and TRBJ2-2. TRBV12-1 is given as a pseudogene. The CDR3 spans 14 residues.

CDR3 protein: CASSQDGQGFNEKLFF. Written as DNA, the CDR3 is TGTGCCAGCAGCCAAGATGGCCAGGGGTTTAATGAAAAACTGTTTTTT. This chain connects TRBV3-1 (or the pseudogene TRBV3-2) to TRBJ1-4; D perhaps matches TRBD1 (6 bases). The CDR3 consists of 16 residues. Germline CDR1 and CDR2: LGHDT and YNNKEL (reference sequence). V was cut by 0 bases and J by 4 bases, with 12 bases left in between.

The table lists this clone with a count of one. The chain joins TRBV7-2 to TRBJ1-1, with D hard to call. The CDR3 has 12 amino acids. Looked up from germline, CDR1 is SGHTA and CDR2 is FQGNSA. V gave up 0 bases and J gave up 4 bases, with 3 bases separating them. CDR3 sequence: CASSLAVTEAFF. The CDR3 bases are TGTGCCAGCAGCTTAGCGGTCACTGAAGCTTTCTTT.

The rearrangement uses TRBV5-6 and TRBJ1-2; no clear D gene. The CDR3 extends over 17 amino acids. The ends were cut back, 4 bases at V and 6 bases at J, with 25 bases in the middle. Germline CDR1 is SGHDT and CDR2 is YYEEEE. The CDR3 nucleotides read TGTGCCAGCAGCACGAATCGGGGATGGGCTCAGCTAAATGGCTACACCTTC. It yields the protein CASSTNRGWAQLNGYTF.

The CDR3 sequence: CASSLLAGGADTQYF. In nucleotides, the CDR3 is TGTGCCAGCAGCTTGCTAGCGGGGGGTGCAGATACGCAGTATTTT. The chain is built from TRBV11-3 and TRBJ2-3; TRBD2 matches 11 bases. The CDR3 spans 15 residues. V gave up 3 bases and J gave up 4 bases; unmatched junction bases: 3. CDR1 is SGHNT and CDR2 is YENEEA in the germline V gene.